Listed here are 30 T cell receptor beta chains from one sample, sequenced in a study of blood T cells in healthy people across ages. A second PCR of roughly 7 to 11 cycles used a sample-barcoded 5' primer and a J-beta primer mix. TCRdb reprocessed the 5' RACE reads via MiXCR and lists one record per CDR3 protein. The top ten hold nearly 20% of the sample, which has some 800,000 distinct CDR3 sequences, more than 40% seen once. Sequenced: blood. The receptors here all came from a man aged 60-69 years in good health.

The chain links TRBV9 to TRBJ2-4, with TRBD1 as a possible D gene (6 bases). This CDR3 contains 13 residues. Trimming took off 4 bases at V and 13 bases at J, with 18 bases between the two ends. CDR1 SGDLS and CDR2 YYNGEE come from the germline V gene. The CDR3 nucleotides read TGTGCCAGCAGCCATGGGGGCCCTAAGGAGCAGTACTTC. Translated: CASSHGGPKEQYF.

CDR3: CASSEKGGGAHYEQYF. The CDR3 DNA sequence: TGTGCCAGCAGTGAAAAGGGCGGGGGGGCCCACTACGAGCAGTACTTC. This sequence joins TRBV2 and TRBJ2-5; 9 bases fit TRBD2. The end of the DNA fits TRBJ2-7 better, so the J call may be wrong. Germline-derived CDR1 and CDR2 are SNHLY and FYNNEI. The CDR3 is made up of 16 amino acids.

CDR3 residues: CASSPTGNEKLFF. CDR3 nucleotides: TGTGCCAGCTCACCCACAGGGAATGAAAAACTGTTTTTT. The chain has TRBV18 and TRBJ1-4; a possible D gene is TRBD1 (6 bases). Germline CDR1 is KGHSH and CDR2 is LQKENI. Trimming removed 3 bases at V and 5 bases at J, with 7 bases between. The CDR3 contains 13 residues.

This clonotype was seen a handful of times. The rearrangement uses TRBV11-3 and TRBJ2-3, with D tentatively TRBD2 (6 bases). From germline, CDR1 is SGHNT and CDR2 YENEEA. The V and J ends lost 0 bases and 2 bases respectively, with 12 bases between them. The CDR3 loop spans 16 amino acids. CDR3 DNA sequence: TGTGCCAGCAGCTTAGAGGAGGGACCCCTCACAGATACGCAGTATTTT. Protein sequence: CASSLEEGPLTDTQYF.

The chain carries TRBV20-1 and TRBJ2-7; TRBD2 agrees at 10 bases. Losses at the gene ends were 3 bases for V and 4 bases for J; bases not matched to a gene: 12. Germline V gene lookup returns CDR1 DFQATT and CDR2 SNEGSKA (reference sequence). The CDR3 is 16 amino acids. CDR3 sequence reads: CSASSASGGSRYEQYF. CDR3 in DNA: TGCAGTGCTAGTTCGGCTAGCGGGGGATCGAGGTACGAGCAGTACTTC.

This clonotype was seen a handful of times. The CDR3 bases are TGTGCCAGCAGTTTACAGGGCTTATCCCCTGAAGCTTTCTTT. Translating gives CASSLQGLSPEAFF. The chain uses TRBV12-3 or TRBV12-4 and TRBJ1-1; D is possibly TRBD1 (5 bases). Between the trimmed V and J ends, which lost 2 bases and 6 bases, there was a span of 13 bases. The length of the CDR3 is 14 residues.

This clonotype was detected a few times. V is TRBV4-3 and J is TRBJ2-7; the match to TRBD2 covers 11 bases. From germline, CDR1 is LGHNA and CDR2 YSLEER. This CDR3 comprises 16 residues. V gave up 3 bases and J gave up 12 bases; unmatched junction bases: 16. In DNA form, the CDR3 reads TGCGCCAGCAGCCAGCATAGCGGGGGGGCCTTGGAGACCCGGTACTTC. This encodes CASSQHSGGALETRYF.

V and J are TRBV7-2 and TRBJ2-3, with 10 bases matching TRBD1. Germline V gene data show CDR1 as SGHTA and CDR2 as FQGNSA. With V trimmed by 4 bases and J by 4 bases, 11 bases remained unmatched. CDR3 length: 17 residues. The CDR3 DNA reads as TGTGCCAGCAGCTCTCCCGCCGGGACAGGGGATCCAGATACGCAGTATTTT. Translated: CASSSPAGTGDPDTQYF.

V gene TRBV27 combines with J gene TRBJ2-7; perhaps D is TRBD1 or TRBD2 (6 bases each). Germline V gives CDR1 MNHEY, CDR2 SMNVEV (reference sequence). The V end lost 3 bases, the J end lost 5 bases, and 11 bases lay between the germline ends. The CDR3 is 13 amino acids. CDR3 DNA sequence: TGTGCCAGCAGTTTTCGGGGGCGGGACGAGCAGTACTTC. It codes for CASSFRGRDEQYF.

The chain carries TRBV3-1 and TRBJ2-7; TRBD2 might be the D (6 bases). The V gene lost 1 base and the J gene lost 5 bases, with 15 bases spanning the gap. This CDR3 has 15 residues. Germline-derived CDR1 and CDR2 are LGHDT and YNNKEL (reference sequence). CDR3 DNA: TGTGCCAGCAGCCAAGCAGTGGGGCGCGGGGACGAGCAGTACTTC. Encoded protein: CASSQAVGRGDEQYF.

V and J are TRBV12-3 or TRBV12-4 and TRBJ1-1; 7 bases line up with TRBD1. CDR3 size: 13 residues. V shed 7 bases and J 11 bases; nucleotides not matched to a gene: 13. CDR3 DNA sequence: TGTGCCAGCACCTGGACAGGTGTTAGTGTGGCTTTCTTT. Translation: CASTWTGVSVAFF.

The V gene is TRBV5-1, the J gene TRBJ2-1; 7 nucleotides match TRBD1. This CDR3 region has 14 residues. Trimming took 4 bases from V and 9 from J; bases not matched to a gene: 10. Looked up from germline, CDR1 is SGHRS and CDR2 is YFSETQ. CDR3 DNA sequence: TGCGCCAGCAGCACCCAGGGGGTGTTGGGTGAGCAGTTCTTC. It codes for CASSTQGVLGEQFF.

The sample holds one count of this clonotype. The J gene is TRBJ2-3, the V gene TRBV20-1; TRBD1 agrees at 8 bases. CDR1 DFQATT and CDR2 SNEGSKA come from the germline V gene (reference sequence). The length of the CDR3 is 17 residues. With V trimmed by 0 bases and J by 0 bases, 8 bases remained unmatched. Here the CDR3 reads CSAREGTGTASTDTQYF. The CDR3 DNA follows: TGCAGTGCTAGAGAGGGGACAGGTACGGCTAGCACAGATACGCAGTATTTT.

The rearrangement uses TRBV15 and TRBJ2-7; 8 bases are shared with TRBD1. V was clipped by 5 bases and J by 3 bases; unmatched bases: 6. The CDR3 has 14 residues. The germline V gene has CDR1 LNHNV and CDR2 YYDKDF (reference sequence). The CDR3 reads CATSRDRRDYEQYF. The CDR3 DNA follows: TGTGCCACCAGCCGGGACAGGCGGGACTACGAGCAGTACTTC.

The chain carries TRBV18 and TRBJ2-5, with 7 bases that match TRBD2. CDR1 is KGHSH, CDR2 LQKENI, per germline. Trimming removed 6 bases from V and 0 bases from J; junction bases left unmatched: 10. The CDR3 has 16 residues. The CDR3 DNA is TGTGCCAGCTCGCCTCGTCCCCGGGGGGACCAAGAGACCCAGTACTTC. It codes for CASSPRPRGDQETQYF.

This clonotype was detected only a few times. The chain recombines TRBV4-1 with TRBJ1-2; possible D gene TRBD1, 5 bases. The CDR3 consists of 15 residues. V lost 0 bases and J lost 3, with 11 bases in between. Germline V gene lookup returns CDR1 MGHRA and CDR2 YSYEKL. The CDR3 DNA reads as TGCGCCAGCAGCCAAGATGGGAGGGACGACTATGGCTACACCTTC. Its translation: CASSQDGRDDYGYTF.

V and J are TRBV5-1 and TRBJ2-1; 10 nucleotides agree with TRBD2. The closer fit of TRBJ2-7 to the DNA end suggests the J call may be wrong. CDR3 size: 14 residues. Germline loops: CDR1 SGHRS, CDR2 YFSETQ. The CDR3 reads CASTTSGAYNEQYF. CDR3 in DNA: TGCGCCAGCACCACTAGCGGGGCCTACAATGAGCAGTACTTC.

The chain links TRBV27 to TRBJ2-1; D unresolved. The V gene's germline CDR1 is MNHEY and CDR2 SMNVEV (reference sequence). The V and J ends lost 5 bases and 6 bases respectively, with 20 bases between them. The CDR3 is 16 residues long. The CDR3 sequence: CASSPQELRLLNEQFF. The DNA for the CDR3 is TGTGCCAGCAGTCCGCAGGAGCTTCGACTTCTCAATGAGCAGTTCTTC.

This clonotype appeared once. This chain links TRBV5-6 with TRBJ2-1; 11 positions match TRBD1. The trim removed 2 bases at V and 6 bases at J, leaving 7 bases unmatched. This CDR3 spans 16 amino acids. CDR1 and CDR2 (germline): SGHDT, YYEEEE. CDR3 amino acids: CASSLLSGQGANEQFF. The CDR3 bases are TGTGCCAGCAGCTTACTTTCTGGACAGGGGGCCAATGAGCAGTTCTTC. The full variable domain, in which reference TRBV5-6 and TRBJ2-1 provide the parts outside the CDR3, is DAGVTQSPTHLIKTRGQQVTLRCSPKSGHDTVSWYQQALGQGPQFIFQYYEEEERQRGNFPDRFSGHQFPNYSSELNVNALLLGDSALYLCASSLLSGQGANEQFFGPGTRLTVL.

The chain employs TRBV6-2 or TRBV6-3 and TRBJ1-1, with a tentative D call TRBD1 (5 bases). Germline V gene lookup returns CDR1 MNHEY and CDR2 SVGEGT. V lost 4 bases and J lost 1, with 10 bases in between. The CDR3 loop spans 14 amino acids. CDR3 nucleotide sequence: TGTGCCAGCAGTTTAGGACATCGGAACACTGAAGCTTTCTTT. Its translation is CASSLGHRNTEAFF.

J is TRBJ2-7 and V is TRBV7-9; 9 bases match TRBD1. There are 15 residues in the CDR3. Trimming cost V 5 bases and J 6 bases; bases outside gene matches: 11. Germline V CDR1 and CDR2: SEHNR, FQNEAQ (reference sequence). In DNA, the CDR3 is TGTGCCAGCAGCGACACAGGGGGCGCACGTTCCGAGCAGTACTTC. Translation gives CASSDTGGARSEQYF.

The rearrangement links TRBV7-2 to TRBJ2-1, with TRBD1 matching 12 bases. With 3 bases clipped from V and 7 bases from J, the junction kept 4 bases outside the gene matches. The CDR3 consists of 15 residues. Germline V gene sequence: CDR1 SGHTA, CDR2 FQGNSA. CDR3 in amino acids: CASSFGTGGANEQFF. CDR3 nucleotide sequence: TGTGCCAGCAGCTTCGGGACAGGGGGCGCGAATGAGCAGTTCTTC.

V and J are TRBV7-2 and TRBJ2-5, with D uncertain. The germline CDR1 and CDR2 sequences are SGHTA and FQGNSA. V lost 8 bases, J lost 2 bases, and 12 bases lay in between. This CDR3 has 13 amino acids. The CDR3 coding sequence is TGTGCCAGCTGGCCTCATGCTCAAGAGACCCAGTACTTC. Protein: CASWPHAQETQYF.

The chain combines TRBV5-5 with TRBJ1-1; D call uncertain. V lost 0 bases, J lost 4 bases, and 7 bases lay in between. CDR3 size: 13 residues. The germline gives CDR1 SGHKS, CDR2 YYEKEE (reference sequence). CDR3 protein: CASSLDGSTEAFF. The CDR3 DNA reads as TGTGCCAGCAGCTTGGACGGGAGCACTGAAGCTTTCTTT.

This chain uses TRBV7-2 with TRBJ2-2; weak D call: TRBD2 (6 bases). Germline CDR1 reads SGHTA; CDR2 reads FQGNSA. V lost 6 bases, J lost 1 base, and 9 bases lay in between. The CDR3 loop spans 14 amino acids. CDR3 nucleotides: TGTGCCAGCAGTCCGACTAGGAACACCGGGGAGCTGTTTTTT. It specifies CASSPTRNTGELFF.

This clonotype was detected many times. This chain connects TRBV3-1 to TRBJ1-2; unclear D gene. The CDR3 extends over 13 amino acids. In germline, CDR1 is LGHDT, CDR2 YNNKEL (reference sequence). Trimming removed 3 bases at V and 0 bases at J, with 5 bases between. This chain's CDR3 is CASSQIANYGYTF. Here the CDR3 DNA reads TGTGCCAGCAGCCAGATAGCTAACTATGGCTACACCTTC.

This clonotype was found a few times. This chain joins TRBV20-1 and TRBJ2-7; TRBD2 matches 11 bases. Germline loops: CDR1 DFQATT, CDR2 SNEGSKA (reference sequence). The CDR3 has 16 residues. V lost 1 base to trimming and J lost 1 base; unmatched junction nucleotides: 6. CDR3 DNA sequence: TGCAGTGCTAGAGGAGCTAGCGGGGGGCCATCCTACGAGCAGTACTTC. It specifies CSARGASGGPSYEQYF.

V and J are TRBV27 and TRBJ2-5; possibly TRBD2 for D (7 bases). The last part of the DNA fits TRBJ2-7 better; the J call may be wrong. CDR3 length equals 14 residues. Looked up from germline, CDR1 is MNHEY and CDR2 is SMNVEV (reference sequence). The CDR3 region is CASSYRGAEYEQYF. CDR3 sequence (DNA): TGTGCCAGCAGTTACCGGGGGGCAGAGTACGAGCAGTACTTC.

The chain combines TRBV7-2 with TRBJ2-4; the match to TRBD1 covers 9 bases. The CDR3 covers 15 residues. With V trimmed by 5 bases and J by 7 bases, 9 bases remained unmatched. The germline V gene has CDR1 SGHTA and CDR2 FQGNSA. CDR3 sequence: CASSQRPGTGNIQYF. The CDR3 DNA reads TGTGCCAGCAGCCAACGACCCGGGACAGGGAACATTCAGTACTTC.

As to this clonotype: At one boundary the junction diverges from the germline segment, which might be a read error. The CDR3 here is CASSDYSLYKSPLHF. CDR3 in DNA: TGTGCCAGCAGCGATTATAGCCTCTATAAGTCACCCCTCCACTTT. V gene TRBV6-1 combines with J gene TRBJ1-6; no firm D call. Germline V gene lookup returns CDR1 MNHNS and CDR2 SASEGT. The CDR3 length is 15 residues.